The 16 T cell receptor beta chains below were found in one sample sequenced in a study of metastatic and nonmetastatic thyroid tumors (TCRdb year 2020). No treatment had been received by any patient before thyroid surgery. Library preparation employed PCR. The instrument given in TCRdb is Illumina HiSeq 4000. Using fastp at Q25 and MiXCR, TCRdb reprocessed the public reads and kept productive beta chains. The sample records about 26,000 clones, roughly 25% of which are singletons. The top ten clones comprise roughly 5.6% of the sample. The source material was blood. These receptors all stem from a female donor with papillary thyroid cancer or a benign thyroid nodule (not recorded which). Some clones in this sample may be carry-over from other donors' samples.

This clone was seen at least ten times. This rearrangement joins TRBV11-2 to TRBJ1-2; D is ambiguous. Between the trimmed V and J ends, which lost 7 bases and 4 bases, there was a span of 13 bases. CDR3 length: 13 amino acids. Germline CDR1 reads SGHAT; CDR2 reads FQNNGV. The CDR3 DNA is TGTGCCAGCACCCAAGGGCCCGGCTATGGCTACACCTTC. This codes for CASTQGPGYGYTF.

In its sample, this clone ranks as medium-sized. The rearrangement links TRBV12-3 or TRBV12-4 to TRBJ2-3; 10 nucleotides agree with TRBD2. The CDR3 runs to 17 residues. V lost 4 bases to trimming and J lost 7 bases; unmatched junction nucleotides: 14. The CDR3 reads CASSSYSGRNRGNTQYF. In DNA form, the CDR3 reads TGTGCCAGCAGTTCCTATAGCGGGAGGAACCGGGGCAATACGCAGTATTTT.

The chain joins TRBV9 to TRBJ2-6; D gene unclear. The germline V gene has CDR1 SGDLS and CDR2 YYNGEE. This CDR3 spans 17 amino acids. Trimming removed 0 bases at V and 4 bases at J, with 14 bases between. For the CDR3, the DNA is TGTGCCAGCAGCGTAGAGATCGTTCCCTCCGGGGCCAACGTCCTGACTTTC. It yields the protein CASSVEIVPSGANVLTF.

This clone showed up just a few times. The rearrangement uses TRBV6-1 and TRBJ1-2, with 9 bases that match TRBD1. Germline V gene data show CDR1 as MNHNS and CDR2 as SASEGT. This CDR3 is built from 15 residues. V was clipped by 7 bases and J by 5 bases; unmatched bases: 11. The CDR3 DNA follows: TGTGCCAGCAACCCCCAGGGACAGGGTGGATATGGCTACACCTTC. Protein sequence: CASNPQGQGGYGYTF.

This clone was detected a few times. The chain carries TRBV27 and TRBJ2-7; TRBD2 matches at 7 bases. V trimming: 5 bases; J trimming: 1 base; junction bases outside the gene matches: 5. Germline V lookup: CDR1 MNHEY, CDR2 SMNVEV (reference sequence). The length of the CDR3 is 14 residues. The CDR3 sequence: CASSTGTKSYEQYF. The CDR3 DNA reads as TGTGCCAGCAGTACCGGGACTAAGTCCTACGAGCAGTACTTC.

This clone came up many times. CDR3 coding DNA: TGTGCCAGCAGCTTAAACACCGGGGAGCTGTTTTTT. Amino acids: CASSLNTGELFF. This sequence joins TRBV7-3 and TRBJ2-2; D unresolved. This CDR3 spans 12 amino acids. Per germline, CDR1 SGHTA and CDR2 FQGTGA. Trimming took off 1 base at V and 3 bases at J, with 0 bases between the two ends.

This clone was counted a few times. The chain is built from TRBV5-1 and TRBJ2-7; D might be TRBD1 (5 bases). Germline V gives CDR1 SGHRS, CDR2 YFSETQ. V was cut by 2 bases and J by 1 base, with 7 bases left in between. CDR3 length: 13 residues. The CDR3 bases are TGCGCCAGCAGCTTAGACAGATCCTACGAGCAGTACTTC. This sequence encodes CASSLDRSYEQYF.

The sample holds one count of this clone. The chain uses TRBV11-2 and TRBJ2-2; 7 nucleotides align to TRBD1. The ends lost 2 bases at V and 2 bases at J; junction bases unmatched: 8. This CDR3 spans 17 amino acids. Germline V gene sequence: CDR1 SGHAT, CDR2 FQNNGV. The CDR3 loop reads CASSLSTGQSNTGELFF. The DNA of the CDR3 is TGTGCCAGCAGCTTAAGTACGGGACAGTCTAACACCGGGGAGCTGTTTTTT.

This sequence joins TRBV7-8 and TRBJ2-7; TRBD1 matches 9 bases. The CDR3 extends over 14 amino acids. Trimming took 6 bases from V and 4 from J; bases not matched to a gene: 7. Per germline, CDR1 SGHVS and CDR2 FQNEAQ. The CDR3 sequence: CASRGDRGWYEQYF. The CDR3 bases are TGTGCCAGCAGAGGCGACAGGGGGTGGTACGAGCAGTACTTC.

The sample holds a few counts of this clone. The rearrangement links TRBV12-3 or TRBV12-4 to TRBJ2-2; D is unresolved. Between the trimmed V and J ends, which lost 6 bases and 3 bases, there was a span of 14 bases. The CDR3 has 15 residues. CDR3 in amino acids: CASSVTSSHTGELFF. The DNA of the CDR3 is TGTGCCAGCAGCGTTACCAGCTCCCACACCGGGGAGCTGTTTTTT.

This clone was counted ten times or more. The rearrangement joins TRBV5-5 to TRBJ1-5, with D possibly TRBD1 on 5 matching bases. The CDR3 has 13 amino acids. Between the trimmed V and J ends, which lost 1 base and 7 bases, there was a span of 9 bases. The germline gives CDR1 SGHKS, CDR2 YYEKEE (reference sequence). The CDR3 DNA is TGTGCCAGCAGCTTGAAAGGGGCGCAGCCCCAGCATTTT. It is translated as CASSLKGAQPQHF.

The rearrangement joins TRBV15 to TRBJ2-7; 11 bases are shared with TRBD1. Germline V gene sequence: CDR1 LNHNV, CDR2 YYDKDF (reference sequence). V dropped 1 base and J dropped 6; count of bases not matched to a gene: 2. The CDR3 runs 14 residues. CDR3 protein: CATSRVDRGREQYF. As DNA, the CDR3 is TGTGCCACCAGCAGAGTGGACAGGGGGCGCGAGCAGTACTTC.

By frequency in the sample, this clone is medium-sized. This chain uses TRBV20-1 with TRBJ1-2, with D possibly TRBD1 on 5 matching bases. CDR1 and CDR2 from the germline V gene are DFQATT and SNEGSKA (reference sequence). The CDR3 is made up of 14 amino acids. Trimming removed 3 bases at V and 5 bases at J, with 16 bases between. DNA of the CDR3: TGCAGTGCTAGCGTCTCAGGGCGAGGGTATGGCTACACCTTC. Its translation is CSASVSGRGYGYTF.

This chain connects TRBV18 to TRBJ2-7, with 11 bases that match TRBD2. The ends lost 3 bases at V and 6 bases at J; junction bases unmatched: 7. Germline CDR1 KGHSH, CDR2 LQKENI. CDR3 length: 15 amino acids. CDR3 region: CASSPVAGGVFEQYF. The CDR3 DNA reads TGTGCCAGCTCACCTGTAGCGGGGGGGGTGTTCGAGCAGTACTTC.

The table lists this clone with a few counts. This likely comes from a read error, as the CDR3 has no conserved phenylalanine or tryptophan at its end. The chain has TRBV15 and TRBJ1-3; D uncertain. This CDR3 has 13 amino acids. Germline lookup yields CDR1 LNHNV and CDR2 YYDKDF (reference sequence). Trimming removed 6 bases at V and 2 bases at J, with 8 bases between. CDR3 residues: CATRAWAGNTIYS. CDR3 bases: TGTGCCACCAGGGCCTGGGCTGGAAACACCATATATTCT.

This clone was observed many times. The rearrangement joins TRBV5-1 to TRBJ1-5, with TRBD1 as a possible D gene (6 bases). The V gene lost 0 bases and the J gene lost 6 bases, with 13 bases spanning the gap. This CDR3 has 15 amino acids. Germline assignment: CDR1 SGHRS and CDR2 YFSETQ. The CDR3 loop is CASSLAGEGSQPQHF. CDR3 sequence (DNA): TGCGCCAGCAGCTTGGCAGGGGAAGGTAGTCAGCCCCAGCATTTT. Together with reference TRBV5-1 and TRBJ1-5, the CDR3 gives the full variable domain: KAGVTQTPRYLIKTRGQQVTLSCSPISGHRSVSWYQQTPGQGLQFLFEYFSETQRNKGNFPGRFSGRQFSNSRSEMNVSTLELGDSALYLCASSLAGEGSQPQHFGDGTRLSIL.